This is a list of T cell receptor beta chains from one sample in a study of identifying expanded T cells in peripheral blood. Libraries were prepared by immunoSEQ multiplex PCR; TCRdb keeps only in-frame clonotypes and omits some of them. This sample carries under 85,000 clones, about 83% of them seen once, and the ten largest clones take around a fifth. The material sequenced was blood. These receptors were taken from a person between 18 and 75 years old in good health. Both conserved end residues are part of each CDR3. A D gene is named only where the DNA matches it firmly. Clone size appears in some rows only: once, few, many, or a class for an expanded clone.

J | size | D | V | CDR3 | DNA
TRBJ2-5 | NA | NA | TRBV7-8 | CASSLRGPSGETQYF | TGTGCCAGCAGCTTAAGGGGACCATCCGGAGAGACCCAGTACTTC
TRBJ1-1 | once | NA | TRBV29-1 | CSVFSESRGSTEAFF | TGCAGCGTTTTCAGCGAGTCGCGGGGGTCCACTGAAGCTTTCTTT
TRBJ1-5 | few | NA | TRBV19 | CASSIGLVRSRNQPQHF | TGTGCCAGTAGTATAGGCCTCGTGAGGTCGCGCAATCAGCCCCAGCATTTT
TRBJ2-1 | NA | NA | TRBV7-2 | CASSLSLEQFF | TGTGCCAGCAGCTTATCCCTTGAGCAGTTCTTC
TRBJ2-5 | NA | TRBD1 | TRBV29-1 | CSVRTGSGETQYF | TGCAGCGTTAGGACAGGGTCGGGAGAGACCCAGTACTTC
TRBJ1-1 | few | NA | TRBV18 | CASSPGGVGVTEAFF | TGTGCCAGCTCACCAGGAGGGGTTGGGGTCACTGAAGCTTTCTTT
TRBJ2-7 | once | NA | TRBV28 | CASRPTGAAYEQYF | TGTGCCAGCAGACCTACAGGTGCCGCCTACGAGCAGTACTTC
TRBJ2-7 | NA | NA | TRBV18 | CASSRGLLTYEQYF | TGTGCCAGCTCACGGGGACTGTTGACCTACGAGCAGTACTTC
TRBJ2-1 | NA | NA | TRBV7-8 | CASSFYDEQFF | TGTGCCAGCAGCTTTTACGATGAGCAGTTCTTC
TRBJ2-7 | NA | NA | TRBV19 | CASREWGGDSYEQYF | TGTGCCAGTAGAGAATGGGGTGGCGACTCCTACGAGCAGTACTTC
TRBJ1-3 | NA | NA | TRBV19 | CAPGTVPFSGNTIYF | TGTGCCCCCGGAACCGTCCCGTTTTCTGGAAACACCATATATTTT
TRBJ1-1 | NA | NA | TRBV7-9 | CASSLGQGGMNTEAFF | TGTGCCAGCAGCTTAGGCCAGGGAGGGATGAACACTGAAGCTTTCTTT
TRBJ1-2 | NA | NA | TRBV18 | CASSPMEYGYTF | TGTGCCAGCTCACCAATGGAGTATGGCTACACCTTC
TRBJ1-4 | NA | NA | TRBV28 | CASSLGWEWEKLFF | TGTGCCAGCAGTTTAGGATGGGAATGGGAAAAACTGTTTTTT